These 30 T cell receptor beta chains share one sample of origin, sequenced in a study of cytomegalovirus exposure and HLA in healthy donors. The PCR contained 60 Vbeta and 13 Jbeta primers. The table came from immunoSEQ multiplex PCR; TCRdb's copy has only in-frame clones and leaves some out. This sample has roughly 27,000 clones, with 62% found just once. The sequencing sample was made of PBMCs. These receptors originate from a male donor in good health and CMV-seropositive.

The table lists this clone with a few counts. The rearrangement uses TRBV18 and TRBJ1-4; TRBD1 might be the D (5 bases). The CDR3 runs 13 residues. The V gene lost 4 bases and the J gene lost 5 bases, with 8 bases spanning the gap. CDR1 and CDR2 from the germline V gene are KGHSH and LQKENI. The CDR3 spells CASSRDFNEKLFF. CDR3 in DNA: TGTGCCAGCTCACGGGACTTCAATGAAAAACTGTTTTTT.

As regards this clone: At one end, the junction sequence differs from germline, possibly due to a read error. The sample holds other DNA sequences that translate to the same CDR3. This rearrangement joins TRBV5-4 to TRBJ1-6, with D possibly being TRBD1 (5 bases). Germline CDR1 SGHNT, CDR2 YYREEE (reference sequence). CDR3 length equals 18 residues. This CDR3 reads CASSLGSLSGGGHSPLHF. The CDR3 DNA reads TGTGCCAGCAGCTTGGGGTCACTTAGCGGGGGAGGGCATTCACCCCTTCACTTT. Complete variable domain (other parts from reference TRBV5-4 and TRBJ1-6): ETGVTQSPTHLIKTRGQQVTLRCSSQSGHNTVSWYQQALGQGPQFIFQYYREEENGRGNFPPRFSGLQFPNYSSELNVNALELDDSALYLCASSLGSLSGGGHSPLHFGNGTRLTVT.

CDR3 residues: CASSRDTRSYEQYF. The CDR3 DNA reads as TGTGCCAGCAGCCGGGACACGCGCTCCTACGAGCAGTACTTC. The chain is built from TRBV7-9 and TRBJ2-7, with a possible D match to TRBD1 (6 bases). The V gene lost 5 bases and the J gene lost 0 bases, with 11 bases spanning the gap. This CDR3 spans 14 amino acids. The germline CDR1 and CDR2 sequences are SEHNR and FQNEAQ (reference sequence).

The table lists this clone with a count of one. The V and J genes are TRBV11-2 and TRBJ1-3; TRBD1 matches at 9 bases. This CDR3 is built from 16 residues. V shed 6 bases and J 3 bases; nucleotides not matched to a gene: 9. In germline, CDR1 is SGHAT, CDR2 FQNNGV. CDR3 region: CASRGPGTGLGNTIYF. The CDR3 coding sequence is TGTGCCAGCAGGGGCCCCGGGACAGGGCTTGGAAACACCATATATTTT.

The CDR3 DNA follows: TGTGCCACCAGCAGAGACAGAGAGGGGAACACTGAAGCTTTCTTT. The encoded protein is CATSRDREGNTEAFF. The chain has TRBV15 and TRBJ1-1; no firm D call. This CDR3 has 15 amino acids. The V gene lost 0 bases and the J gene lost 1 base, with 9 bases spanning the gap. From germline, CDR1 is LNHNV and CDR2 YYDKDF (reference sequence).

The gene calls are TRBV15 and TRBJ2-7; perhaps TRBD1 as D (5 bases). Per germline, CDR1 LNHNV and CDR2 YYDKDF (reference sequence). The CDR3 runs 14 residues. The V gene lost 0 bases and the J gene lost 0 bases, with 6 bases spanning the gap. The CDR3 DNA sequence: TGTGCCACCAGCAGAGAAGGGGTCTCCTACGAGCAGTACTTC. The encoded protein is CATSREGVSYEQYF.

The rearrangement joins TRBV27 to TRBJ2-3; D possibly corresponds to TRBD2 (5 bases). V lost 5 bases and J 9 bases, leaving 18 bases between the germline ends. This CDR3 region has 14 residues. Germline CDR1 MNHEY, CDR2 SMNVEV (reference sequence). CDR3 sequence: CASSTRTGLRTQYF. The CDR3 nucleotides read TGTGCCAGCAGTACCAGGACTGGCTTAAGGACGCAGTATTTT.

The chain has TRBV7-8 and TRBJ2-7; 7 positions match TRBD1. V was clipped by 7 bases and J by 0 bases; unmatched bases: 9. There are 15 residues in the CDR3. Per germline, CDR1 SGHVS and CDR2 FQNEAQ. CDR3 sequence reads: CASTLRQGVSYEQYF. The CDR3 coding sequence is TGTGCCAGCACCCTCCGGCAGGGGGTCTCCTACGAGCAGTACTTC.

V is TRBV27 and J is TRBJ1-2; tentatively, D is TRBD1 (6 bases). The CDR3 is made up of 15 amino acids. Germline values: CDR1 MNHEY, CDR2 SMNVEV (reference sequence). The CDR3 here is CESSLRAGVFYGYTF. CDR3 nucleotide sequence: TGTGAGTCATCCCTACGGGCAGGGGTCTTCTATGGCTACACCTTC.

This clone occurred once. The chain employs TRBV2 and TRBJ1-4; D is perhaps TRBD1 (5 bases). The CDR3 has 14 amino acids. V lost 1 base and J 7 bases, leaving 10 bases between the germline ends. The germline gives CDR1 SNHLY, CDR2 FYNNEI. The CDR3 protein is CASSEGQFGEKLFF. CDR3 DNA sequence: TGTGCCAGCAGTGAAGGACAGTTTGGTGAAAAACTGTTTTTT.

The gene calls are TRBV2 and TRBJ2-3; 8 bases match TRBD2. Germline V gene sequence: CDR1 SNHLY, CDR2 FYNNEI. CDR3 length equals 14 residues. After removal of 6 bases from V and 1 base from J, the junction contained 3 bases not matched to a gene. CDR3 nucleotides: TGTGCCAGCAGGGGACTAGGAGGCACAGATACGCAGTATTTT. Translation gives CASRGLGGTDTQYF.

The chain has TRBV6-1 and TRBJ2-1; TRBD2 is a possible D gene (6 bases). Per the germline V gene, CDR1 is MNHNS and CDR2 is SASEGT. Trimming pared 0 bases from V and 9 bases from J, leaving 15 bases between. This CDR3 has 15 amino acids. The CDR3: CASSEAGSGWGEQFF. The DNA for the CDR3 is TGTGCCAGCAGTGAAGCGGGTAGCGGCTGGGGTGAGCAGTTCTTC.

This chain uses TRBV5-1 with TRBJ2-4; 9 positions match TRBD2. Germline trimming cut 3 bases from V and 1 base from J; bases unmatched to any gene: 8. The CDR3 totals 17 residues. CDR1 is SGHRS, CDR2 YFSETQ, per germline. The CDR3 spells CASSSLAGRGAKNIQYF. The CDR3 DNA reads TGCGCCAGCAGCTCGCTAGCGGGAAGGGGTGCCAAAAACATTCAGTACTTC. Full variable domain (rest looked up from reference TRBV5-1 and TRBJ2-4): KAGVTQTPRYLIKTRGQQVTLSCSPISGHRSVSWYQQTPGQGLQFLFEYFSETQRNKGNFPGRFSGRQFSNSRSEMNVSTLELGDSALYLCASSSLAGRGAKNIQYFGAGTRLSVL.

This clone has a handful of counts. The genes are TRBV19 and TRBJ1-5; TRBD1 matches at 7 bases. Germline V lookup: CDR1 LNHDA, CDR2 SQIVND (reference sequence). Unmatched junction bases numbered 6, after V lost 8 bases and J lost 5 bases. The CDR3 consists of 13 residues. The CDR3 reads CASSDRVYQPQHF. The CDR3 DNA is TGTGCCAGTTCTGACAGGGTGTATCAGCCCCAGCATTTT.

This clone was detected a few times. The chain uses TRBV6-5 and TRBJ1-5; 9 bases are a match to TRBD1. Germline CDR1 reads MNHEY; CDR2 reads SVGAGI. CDR3 size: 14 residues. The junction had 6 bases not matched to a gene; V was cut back by 6 bases and J by 6 bases. The CDR3 DNA reads as TGTGCCAGCAGCAGGGACAGGGTACGTCAGCCCCAGCATTTT. As protein: CASSRDRVRQPQHF.

The gene calls are TRBV15 and TRBJ1-2; a possible D gene is TRBD1 (6 bases). V was pared by 7 bases and J by 2 bases, with 14 bases between. Germline V gene sequence: CDR1 LNHNV, CDR2 YYDKDF (reference sequence). The CDR3 totals 14 residues. The CDR3: CATTPDRLNYGYTF. CDR3 in DNA: TGTGCCACCACCCCTGACAGGCTGAACTATGGCTACACCTTC.

The rearrangement links TRBV12-2 to TRBJ2-1; whether TRBD1, the table's D call, matches the DNA was not checked. TRBV12-2 represents a pseudogene. The CDR3 spans 14 residues. The chain's CDR3 is CASRLAGQYNEQFF. As DNA, the CDR3 is TGTGCAAGTCGCTTAGCGGGGCAGTACAATGAGCAGTTCTTC.

V and J are TRBV30 and TRBJ2-3, with D perhaps TRBD2 (5 bases). V lost 5 bases, J lost 2 bases, and 8 bases lay in between. In germline, CDR1 is GTSNPN, CDR2 SVGIG (reference sequence). The CDR3 covers 12 residues. The CDR3 sequence: CAWSGDTDTQYF. The CDR3 DNA reads TGTGCCTGGTCCGGGGACACAGATACGCAGTATTTT.

The V and J genes are TRBV6-5 and TRBJ1-2; TRBD1 matches at 7 bases. The CDR3 has 14 residues. V was clipped by 4 bases and J by 1 base; unmatched bases: 3. Germline V gene lookup returns CDR1 MNHEY and CDR2 SVGAGI. The CDR3 sequence is CASSWRQGNYGYTF. CDR3 in DNA: TGTGCCAGCAGTTGGAGACAGGGTAACTATGGCTACACCTTC.

This chain uses TRBV18 with TRBJ1-3; D remains unclear. The germline CDR1 and CDR2 sequences are KGHSH and LQKENI. V lost 3 bases, J lost 4 bases, and 4 bases lay in between. The CDR3 has 12 amino acids. DNA for the CDR3: TGTGCCAGCTCACCTGGCGGAAACACCATATATTTT. Translated, it gives CASSPGGNTIYF.

J is TRBJ1-1 and V is TRBV5-1, with a tentative D call TRBD1 (5 bases). The V gene lost 6 bases and the J gene lost 7 bases, with 13 bases spanning the gap. In germline, CDR1 is SGHRS, CDR2 YFSETQ. The CDR3 consists of 12 residues. The CDR3 loop is CASMAGSDEAFF. The CDR3, as DNA: TGCGCCAGCATGGCAGGGTCTGATGAAGCTTTCTTT.

The chain couples TRBV11-3 to TRBJ1-1; weak D call: TRBD1 (5 bases). Trimming shortened V by 3 bases and J by 5 bases, and 19 bases separated the two germline ends. This CDR3 contains 16 residues. Germline V gene data show CDR1 as SGHNT and CDR2 as YENEEA. The CDR3 protein is CASSFIGRAGGTEAFF. The CDR3 DNA follows: TGTGCCAGCAGCTTTATCGGTCGTGCGGGGGGGACTGAAGCTTTCTTT.

The V and J genes are TRBV13 and TRBJ1-4, with a weak D call TRBD1 (6 bases). V lost 5 bases and J 4 bases, leaving 11 bases between the germline ends. Germline V gives CDR1 PRHDT, CDR2 FYEKMQ (reference sequence). The CDR3 is made up of 14 amino acids. CDR3 DNA sequence: TGTGCCAGCAGCCCAGGGGCACTTAATGAAAAACTGTTTTTT. It translates to CASSPGALNEKLFF.

V and J are TRBV19 and TRBJ2-7, with D perhaps matching TRBD2 (6 bases). There are 17 residues in the CDR3. CDR1 is LNHDA, CDR2 SQIVND, per germline (reference sequence). Deletions cut 5 bases from V and 7 bases from J, with 27 bases between. CDR3 region: CASSRTPGTSVSGEQYF. CDR3 DNA sequence: TGTGCCAGTAGTCGCACTCCCGGGACTTCAGTGAGTGGGGAGCAGTACTTC. The variable domain in full, with the rest retrieved from reference TRBV19 and TRBJ2-7, is DGGITQSPKYLFRKEGQNVTLSCEQNLNHDAMYWYRQDPGQGLRLIYYSQIVNDFQKGDIAEGYSVSREKKESFPLTVTSAQKNPTAFYLCASSRTPGTSVSGEQYFGPGTRLTVT.

The gene calls are TRBV2 and TRBJ1-2; no reliable D call. Germline V gene lookup returns CDR1 SNHLY and CDR2 FYNNEI. V lost 8 bases to trimming and J lost 7 bases, with 20 bases between them. The CDR3 runs to 14 residues. The CDR3 DNA reads as TGTGCCAGCTCTGGGTTGCAGGAAAGGCCTGGCTACACCTTC. The encoded protein is CASSGLQERPGYTF.

The chain joins TRBV10-2 to TRBJ1-2, with D perhaps TRBD1 (6 bases). The CDR3 spans 12 residues. CDR1 is WSHSY and CDR2 is SAAADI in the germline V gene. The germline V and J ends were trimmed by 4 bases and 7 bases, with 10 bases remaining between them. The CDR3 loop is CASSGGGPGYTF. The CDR3 DNA is TGCGCCAGCAGTGGAGGGGGTCCTGGCTACACCTTC.

This chain links TRBV6-1 with TRBJ2-1; 8 nucleotides align to TRBD2. This CDR3 contains 15 residues. The V gene's germline CDR1 is MNHNS and CDR2 SASEGT. V lost 6 bases to trimming and J lost 2 bases; unmatched junction nucleotides: 6. DNA for the CDR3: TGTGCCAGCAGCCCAACTAGCGGAACCTACAATGAGCAGTTCTTC. It is translated as CASSPTSGTYNEQFF.

The chain links TRBV30 to TRBJ1-1; perhaps TRBD1 as D (6 bases). Deletions cut 1 base from V and 2 bases from J, with 14 bases between. The germline CDR1 and CDR2 sequences are GTSNPN and SVGIG (reference sequence). This CDR3 comprises 15 residues. DNA of the CDR3: TGTGCCTGGAGTGGACCCTCAGGGGTAAACACTGAAGCTTTCTTT. This sequence encodes CAWSGPSGVNTEAFF. The variable domain in full, completed from reference TRBV30 and TRBJ1-1, reads SQTIHQWPATLVQPVGSPLSLECTVEGTSNPNLYWYRQAAGRGLQLLFYSVGIGQISSEVPQNLSASRPQDRQFILSSKKLLLSDSGFYLCAWSGPSGVNTEAFFGQGTRLTVV.

This chain joins TRBV6-5 and TRBJ2-3; 13 nucleotides match TRBD2. V was pared by 6 bases and J by 7 bases, with 7 bases of the junction left unmatched. Germline assignment: CDR1 MNHEY and CDR2 SVGAGI. The CDR3 covers 15 residues. CDR3 in DNA: TGTGCCAGCAGGGCACTAGCGGGAGGGCGAAATACGCAGTATTTT. It codes for CASRALAGGRNTQYF.

V is TRBV7-2 and J is TRBJ1-5; 7 bases fit TRBD1. The germline gives CDR1 SGHTA, CDR2 FQGNSA. The CDR3 loop spans 15 amino acids. With 1 base clipped from V and 3 bases from J, the junction kept 3 bases outside the gene matches. DNA of the CDR3: TGTGCCAGCAGCTTAGGGGGACAGATCAATCAGCCCCAGCATTTT. Residues: CASSLGGQINQPQHF.